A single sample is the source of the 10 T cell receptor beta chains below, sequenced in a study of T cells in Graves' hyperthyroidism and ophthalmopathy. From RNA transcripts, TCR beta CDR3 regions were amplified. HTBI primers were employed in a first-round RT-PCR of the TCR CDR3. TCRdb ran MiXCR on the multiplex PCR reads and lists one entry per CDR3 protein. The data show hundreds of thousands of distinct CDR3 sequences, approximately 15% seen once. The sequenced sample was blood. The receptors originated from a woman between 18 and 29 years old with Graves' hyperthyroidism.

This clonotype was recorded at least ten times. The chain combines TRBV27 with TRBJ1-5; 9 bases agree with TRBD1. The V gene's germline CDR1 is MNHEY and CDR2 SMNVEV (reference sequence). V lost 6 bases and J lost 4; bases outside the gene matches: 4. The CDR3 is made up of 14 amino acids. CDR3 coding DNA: TGTGCCAGCAGAACAGGGGGCGCGAATCAGCCCCAGCATTTT. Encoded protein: CASRTGGANQPQHF.

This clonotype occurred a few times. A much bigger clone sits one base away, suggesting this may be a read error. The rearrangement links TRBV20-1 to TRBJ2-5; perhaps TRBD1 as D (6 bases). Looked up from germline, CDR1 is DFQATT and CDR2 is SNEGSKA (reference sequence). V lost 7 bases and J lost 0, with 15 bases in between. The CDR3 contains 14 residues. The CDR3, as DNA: TGCAGTGGGGCGGCAGGGGCCAACCAAGAGACCCAGTACTTC. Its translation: CSGAAGANQETQYF.

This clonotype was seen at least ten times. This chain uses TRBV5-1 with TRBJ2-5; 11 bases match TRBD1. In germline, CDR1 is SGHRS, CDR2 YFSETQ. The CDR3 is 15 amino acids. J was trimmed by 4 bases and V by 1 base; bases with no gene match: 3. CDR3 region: CASSLSGQGAETQYF. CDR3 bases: TGCGCCAGCAGCTTGTCTGGACAGGGGGCAGAGACCCAGTACTTC.

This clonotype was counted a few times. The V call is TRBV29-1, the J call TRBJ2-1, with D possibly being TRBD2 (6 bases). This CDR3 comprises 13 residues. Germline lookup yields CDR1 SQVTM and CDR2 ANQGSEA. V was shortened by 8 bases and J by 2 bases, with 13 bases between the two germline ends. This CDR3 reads CSTSGGTYNEQFF. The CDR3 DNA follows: TGCAGCACCTCAGGAGGGACCTACAATGAGCAGTTCTTC.

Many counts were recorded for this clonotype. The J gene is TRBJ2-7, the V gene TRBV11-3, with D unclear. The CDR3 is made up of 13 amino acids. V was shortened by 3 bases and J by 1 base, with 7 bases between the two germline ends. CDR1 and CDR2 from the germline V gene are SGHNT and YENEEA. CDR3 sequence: CASSFTRSYEQYF. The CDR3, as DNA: TGTGCCAGCAGCTTTACCCGATCCTACGAGCAGTACTTC.

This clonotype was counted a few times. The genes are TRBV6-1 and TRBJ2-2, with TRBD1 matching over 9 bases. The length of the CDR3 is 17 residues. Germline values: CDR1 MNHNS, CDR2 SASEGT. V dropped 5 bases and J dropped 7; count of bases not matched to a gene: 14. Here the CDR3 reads CASSSLPGQGFGGELFF. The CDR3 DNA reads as TGTGCCAGCAGTTCATTGCCGGGACAGGGTTTTGGCGGGGAGCTGTTTTTT.

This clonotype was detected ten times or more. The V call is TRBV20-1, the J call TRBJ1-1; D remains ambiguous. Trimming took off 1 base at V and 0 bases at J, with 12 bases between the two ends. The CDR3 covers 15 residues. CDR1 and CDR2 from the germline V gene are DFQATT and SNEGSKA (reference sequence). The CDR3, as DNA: TGCAGTGCTAGAGGGCAAGTCGCTATGAACACTGAAGCTTTCTTT. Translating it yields CSARGQVAMNTEAFF.

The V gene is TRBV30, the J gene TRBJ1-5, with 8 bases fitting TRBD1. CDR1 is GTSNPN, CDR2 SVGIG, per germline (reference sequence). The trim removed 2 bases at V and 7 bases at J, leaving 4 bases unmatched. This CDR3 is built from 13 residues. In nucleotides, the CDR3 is TGTGCCTGGAGTAAGGACAGGGACCAGCCCCAGCATTTT. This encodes CAWSKDRDQPQHF. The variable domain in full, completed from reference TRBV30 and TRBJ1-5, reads SQTIHQWPATLVQPVGSPLSLECTVEGTSNPNLYWYRQAAGRGLQLLFYSVGIGQISSEVPQNLSASRPQDRQFILSSKKLLLSDSGFYLCAWSKDRDQPQHFGDGTRLSIL.

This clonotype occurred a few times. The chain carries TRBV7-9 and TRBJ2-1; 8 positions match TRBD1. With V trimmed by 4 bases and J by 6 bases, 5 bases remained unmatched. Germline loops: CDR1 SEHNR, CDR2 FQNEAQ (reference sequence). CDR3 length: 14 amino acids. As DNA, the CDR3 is TGTGCCAGCAGCTACCTAACAGGGGGCAATGAGCAGTTCTTC. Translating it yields CASSYLTGGNEQFF.

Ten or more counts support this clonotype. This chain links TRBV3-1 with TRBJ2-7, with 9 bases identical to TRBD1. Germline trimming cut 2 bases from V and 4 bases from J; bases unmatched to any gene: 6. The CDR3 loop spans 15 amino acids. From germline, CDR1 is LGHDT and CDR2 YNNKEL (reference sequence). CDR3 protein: CASSQPGQGKYEQYF. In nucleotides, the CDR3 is TGTGCCAGCAGCCAACCGGGACAGGGAAAATACGAGCAGTACTTC.